This T cell receptor beta chain derives from a study of CD8 T cells in Susac syndrome. CDR1 and CDR2 (germline): SQVTM, ANQGSEA. Between the trimmed V and J ends, which lost 6 bases and 1 base, there was a span of 12 bases. The CDR3 loop spans 13 amino acids. About 0.45 to 1 ug RNA was reverse transcribed with random hexamers. TCRdb analysed the immunoSEQ multiplex PCR reads with MiXCR anew, one entry per CDR3 protein. This sample has approximately 150,000 distinct CDR3 sequences, with around 90% found just once. Healthy donors constituted the controls, which were matched for age and sex. This chain uses TRBV29-1 with TRBJ2-5, with D possibly called TRBD1 or TRBD2 (5 bases each). The receptor's source is a human donor in good health. The sample consisted of CD4+ T cells from PBMCs. CDR3 nucleotide sequence: TGCAGCGTCGTCACGGGGACCCAAGAGACCCAGTACTTC. This translates into CSVVTGTQETQYF.